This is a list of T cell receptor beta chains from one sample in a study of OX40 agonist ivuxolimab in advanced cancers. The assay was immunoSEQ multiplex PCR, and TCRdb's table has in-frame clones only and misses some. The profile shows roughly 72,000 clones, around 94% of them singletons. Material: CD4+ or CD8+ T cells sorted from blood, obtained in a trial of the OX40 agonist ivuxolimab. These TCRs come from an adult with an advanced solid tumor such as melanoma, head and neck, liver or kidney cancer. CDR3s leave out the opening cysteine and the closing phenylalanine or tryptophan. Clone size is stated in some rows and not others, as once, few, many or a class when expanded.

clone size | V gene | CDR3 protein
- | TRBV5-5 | ASSNTENTEAF
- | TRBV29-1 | SIDTWTSGRGSGAYEQY
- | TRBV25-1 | ASSERGDRDPYNEQF
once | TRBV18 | ASSPDRGNEQY
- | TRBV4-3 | ASSQGTSGRDNEQF
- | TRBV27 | ASRLFTGAYNEQF
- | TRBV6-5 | ASSYVAGGREQY
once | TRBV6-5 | ASSYTRTGGNYGYT
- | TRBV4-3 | ASSQGARGTEAF
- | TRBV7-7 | ASSPRVGPHEQF
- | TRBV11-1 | ASRLQGERETQY
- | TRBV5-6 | ASSLGGLGYT
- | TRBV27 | ASSWLGTSGRGEQF
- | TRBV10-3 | AISEPGFYEQY
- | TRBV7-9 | ASSLDIVEDVRDEQY
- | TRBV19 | ASSIIAGEENEQF
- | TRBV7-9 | ASSQRTGQSYEQY
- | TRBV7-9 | ASSLGGWTEAF
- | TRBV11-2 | ASSSTPAGPYEQY
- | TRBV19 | ASSPTQGTTDTQY
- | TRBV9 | ASSVEGVGREKLF
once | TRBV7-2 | ASSLVIFGDGYT
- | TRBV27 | ASSSPESSYNSPLH
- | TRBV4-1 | ASSQIPTGFGVIQY
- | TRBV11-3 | ASSLDLHTEAF
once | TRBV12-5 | ASGLGGSNQPQH
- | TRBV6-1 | ASSEALSNEQF
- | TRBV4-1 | ASSQDNGELF
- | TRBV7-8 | ASSFRGAKWKHNEQF
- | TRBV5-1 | ASSLEGRRALNYGYT
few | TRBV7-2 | ASSLDRGGGSPLH